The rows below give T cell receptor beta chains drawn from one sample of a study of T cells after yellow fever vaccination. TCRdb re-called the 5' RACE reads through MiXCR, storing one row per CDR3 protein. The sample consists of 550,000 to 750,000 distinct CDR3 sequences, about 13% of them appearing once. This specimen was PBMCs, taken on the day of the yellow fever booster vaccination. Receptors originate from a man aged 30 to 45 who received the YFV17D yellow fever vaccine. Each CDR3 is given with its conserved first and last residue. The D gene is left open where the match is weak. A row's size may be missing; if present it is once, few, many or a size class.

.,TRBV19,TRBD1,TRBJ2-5,TGTGCCAGTAGTATACTGACAGGGTCTTTGCAGACCCAGTACTTC,CASSILTGSLQTQYF
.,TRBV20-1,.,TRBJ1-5,TGCAGTGCTAGAGGCGGGGCAAACCAGCCCCAGCATTTT,CSARGGANQPQHF
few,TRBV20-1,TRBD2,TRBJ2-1,TGCAGTGCTCCCTTCGGGCGGGAGGATTTTAATGAGCAGTTCTTC,CSAPFGREDFNEQFF
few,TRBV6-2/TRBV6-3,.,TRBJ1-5,TGTGCCAGCACCGAACCCAATCAGCCCCAGCATTTT,CASTEPNQPQHF
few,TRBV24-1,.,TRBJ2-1,TGTGCCACCAGTGATTCCCAGGGGGGCGGGACCCGGCAGTTCTTC,CATSDSQGGGTRQFF
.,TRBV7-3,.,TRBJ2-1,TGTGCCAGCAGCATGGGGTTTTTTCGTGGCGATGAGCAGTTCTTC,CASSMGFFRGDEQFF
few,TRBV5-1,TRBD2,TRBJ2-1,TGCGCCAGCAGCCCGGGACTAGCGGGATCGAGCTCCTACAATGAGCAGTTCTTC,CASSPGLAGSSSYNEQFF
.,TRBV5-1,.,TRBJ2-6,TGCGCCAGCAGCTTATCGGCTGGGGCCAACGTCCTGACTTTC,CASSLSAGANVLTF
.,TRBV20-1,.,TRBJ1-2,TGCAGTGCTAGAGTATTGGCACAGGGTGGCTACACCTTC,CSARVLAQGGYTF
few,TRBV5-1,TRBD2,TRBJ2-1,TGCGCCAGCAGCTTGGGGGGACTAGCGGCTTACAATGAGCAGTTCTTC,CASSLGGLAAYNEQFF
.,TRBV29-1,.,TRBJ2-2,TGCAGCGTTCGGGAGAACGGGGAGCTGTTTTTT,CSVRENGELFF
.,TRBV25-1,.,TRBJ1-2,TGTGCCAGCAGTGAATCCCCAGGCCGGGGAGGGGATGGCTACACCTTC,CASSESPGRGGDGYTF
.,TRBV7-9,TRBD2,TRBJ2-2,TGTGCCGGACGTAGCACTGCGGGAGTTAACACCGGGGAGCTGTTTTTT,CAGRSTAGVNTGELFF
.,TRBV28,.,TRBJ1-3,TGTGCCAGCAGTTTAGGCAGCCACTCTGGAAACACCATATATTTT,CASSLGSHSGNTIYF
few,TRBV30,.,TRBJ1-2,TGTGCCTGGGGAAGGACTGTCCACTATGGCTACACCTTC,CAWGRTVHYGYTF
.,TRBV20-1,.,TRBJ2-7,TGCAGTGCTAGAGACAACAGGGTCCACGAGCAGTACTTC,CSARDNRVHEQYF
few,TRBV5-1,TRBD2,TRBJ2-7,TGCGCCAGCAGCACTTCCGGGACTAACTACGAGCAGTACTTC,CASSTSGTNYEQYF
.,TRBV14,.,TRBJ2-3,TGTGCCAGCAGCCAAGGGACCGCATTCACAGATACGCAGTATTTT,CASSQGTAFTDTQYF
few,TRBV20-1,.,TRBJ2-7,TGCAGTGCTAACATGGAGGGAAGGCCCTACGAGCAGTACTTC,CSANMEGRPYEQYF
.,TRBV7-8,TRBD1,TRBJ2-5,TGTGCCAGCAGCTTCGGGACAGGGCAAGAGACCCAGTACTTC,CASSFGTGQETQYF
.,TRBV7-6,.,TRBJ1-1,TGTGCCAGCGGGATTGGGACAGAAGCTTTCTTT,CASGIGTEAFF
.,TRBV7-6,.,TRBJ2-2,TGTGCCAGCAGTATATTGGCCGGGGAGCTGTTTTTT,CASSILAGELFF
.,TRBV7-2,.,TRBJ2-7,TGTGCCAGCAGCTTAGTTGGTGGGGACGCAGACGAGCAGTACTTC,CASSLVGGDADEQYF
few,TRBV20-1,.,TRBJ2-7,TGCAGTGCTAGAGCCCCGACTGGCCTCTGGGAGCAGTACTTC,CSARAPTGLWEQYF
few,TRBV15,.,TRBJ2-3,TGTGCCACCAGCAGAGGTGCGGGGAGTAGCACAGATACGCAGTATTTT,CATSRGAGSSTDTQYF
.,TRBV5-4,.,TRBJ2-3,TGTGCCAGCAGCTCCTACAGGGTTACAGATACGCAGTATTTT,CASSSYRVTDTQYF
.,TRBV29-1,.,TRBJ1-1,TGCAGCGTGGGCTCGGAGGGTTGGACTGAAGCTTTCTTT,CSVGSEGWTEAFF
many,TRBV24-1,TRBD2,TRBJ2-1,TGTGCCACCGCGACTAGCGCCCAGCAGGGCAATGAGCAGTTCTTC,CATATSAQQGNEQFF
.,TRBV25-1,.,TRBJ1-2,TGTGCCAGCAGTGCCACAGGGAACTATGGCTACACCTTC,CASSATGNYGYTF
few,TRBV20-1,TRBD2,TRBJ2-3,TGCAGTGCTGGGGCTAGCGGGGAAGATACGCAGTATTTT,CSAGASGEDTQYF
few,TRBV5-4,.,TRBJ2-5,TGTGCCAGCAGCTTGCTAGGACAGCCCCAAGAGACCCAGTACTTC,CASSLLGQPQETQYF
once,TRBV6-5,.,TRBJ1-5,TGTGCCAGCATTTTACGGCCCCCGGGCAATCAGCCCCAGCATTTT,CASILRPPGNQPQHF
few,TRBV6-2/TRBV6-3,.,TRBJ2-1,TGTGCCAGCAGTTACCCGGGGGCCTCTATGTCCAATGAGCAGTTCTTC,CASSYPGASMSNEQFF
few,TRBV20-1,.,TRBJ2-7,TGCAGTGCTAGGAGGCTTTCCTACGAGCAGTACTTC,CSARRLSYEQYF
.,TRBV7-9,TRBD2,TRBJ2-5,TGTGCCAGCAGCTCCGGGACTAGCGGAGTGGGGGAGACCCAGTACTTC,CASSSGTSGVGETQYF
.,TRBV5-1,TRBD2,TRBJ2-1,TGCGCCAGCAGGTTGGGACTAGCGGGAGGCAATGAGCAGTTCTTC,CASRLGLAGGNEQFF
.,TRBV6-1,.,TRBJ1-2,TGTGCCAGCAGTATCTCCGGGGGAGGGAACTATGGCTACACCTTC,CASSISGGGNYGYTF
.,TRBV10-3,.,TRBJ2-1,TGTGCCATCAGCCGGGGACTTTGCAATGAGCAGTTCTTC,CAISRGLCNEQFF
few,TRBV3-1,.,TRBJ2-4,TGTGCCAGCAGCCAACCCCCCCCGAACATTCAGTACTTC,CASSQPPPNIQYF
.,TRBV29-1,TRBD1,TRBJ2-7,TGCAGCGTTGAGTATTTGGACAGGGGATACTACGAGCAGTACTTC,CSVEYLDRGYYEQYF
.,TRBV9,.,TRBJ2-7,TGTGCCAGCAGCCCCAGGACTAACTCCTACGAGCAGTACTTC,CASSPRTNSYEQYF
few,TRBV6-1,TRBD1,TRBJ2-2,TGTGCCAGCAGCTGGGGACAGGGATCAGGGGAGCTGTTTTTT,CASSWGQGSGELFF
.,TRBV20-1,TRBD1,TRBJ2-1,TGCAGTGCTGCCGGACAGGCTAGCAATGAGCAGTTCTTC,CSAAGQASNEQFF
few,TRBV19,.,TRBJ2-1,TGTGCCAGTAGTCTCCGCGGGGTCTACAATGAGCAGTTCTTC,CASSLRGVYNEQFF
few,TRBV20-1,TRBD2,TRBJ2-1,TGCAGTGCAACGGGACTAGCGGGAGGGTATGAGCAGTTCTTC,CSATGLAGGYEQFF
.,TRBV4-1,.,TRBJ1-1,TGCGCCAGCAGCCGGCCCCGCGCGGGGGGGACTGAAGCTTTCTTT,CASSRPRAGGTEAFF
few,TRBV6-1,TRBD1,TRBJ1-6,TGTGCCAGCAGTAAATATGCGGACAGGGAAACACCCCTCCACTTT,CASSKYADRETPLHF
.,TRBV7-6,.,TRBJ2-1,TGTGCCAGCAGCCCGACTTTGAGCTCCTACAATGAGCAGTTCTTC,CASSPTLSSYNEQFF